This T cell receptor beta chain was obtained from a study of T-cell memory formation after mild COVID-19. Study at large: Across donors, TCR clusters were largely donor specific.

Using constant-segment primers, 5'RACE produced TCR alpha and TCR beta cDNA libraries carrying sample barcodes and UMIs. TCRdb redid the calling of the 5' RACE reads with MiXCR, one entry per CDR3 protein. The data contain over 70,000 distinct CDR3 sequences, more than 12% of them singletons. Regarding the study as a whole: Some SARS-CoV-2-responding clones were already detected in memory before infection. Later expanders leaned toward CD4+, whereas clones contracting from day 15 to 85 were balanced CD4/CD8.

Remarks on this clonotype: Antigen unknown.

CDR3 length equals 14 residues. The V segment lost 4 bases and the J segment 3 bases; nucleotides outside the gene matches: 4. Germline loops: CDR1 MGHRA, CDR2 YSYEKL. The sequencing sample was made of PBMCs or a T cell subset sorted from them (not recorded which). This TCR was sampled from a man aged 18 to 35 who had mild COVID-19 (a few samples of this study predate the infection). Cell type and time point are not known. The V and J genes are TRBV4-1 and TRBJ1-1; 8 nucleotides align to TRBD1. The DNA for the CDR3 is TGCGCCAGCAGCCGGACAGGGCTTGACACTGAAGCTTTCTTT. Translated: CASSRTGLDTEAFF.